This T cell receptor (beta chain) was obtained from a study of blood T cells in healthy people across ages. Overall study findings and caveats: Total diversity from one million sequenced T cells was likely underestimated.

As for this clonotype: What it binds is not known.

CDR3 size: 16 residues. The V gene lost 3 bases and the J gene lost 6 bases, with 17 bases spanning the gap. Germline-derived CDR1 and CDR2 are MNHNS and SASEGT. A second PCR of 7 to 11 cycles used a sample-barcoded 5' primer and a J-beta primer mix. TCRdb called the 5' RACE reads again in MiXCR, with one record for every CDR3 protein. Here the sample spans about 630,000 distinct CDR3 sequences, over 20% being singletons. Specimen: blood. V usage is TRBV6-1 and J usage is TRBJ2-2; D is possibly TRBD1 (5 bases). The receptor was derived from a man between 65 and 80 years old in good health. The CDR3 DNA reads TGTGCCAGCAGTGACCGGGCAGGGCAATGGGCCGGGGAGCTGTTTTTT. It encodes CASSDRAGQWAGELFF.